The 21 T cell receptor beta chains presented below share a single source sample, sequenced in a study of cytomegalovirus exposure and HLA in healthy donors. Researchers ran the PCR with 60 Vbeta and 13 Jbeta primers. The table came from immunoSEQ multiplex PCR; TCRdb's copy has only in-frame clones and leaves some out. The table shows some 90,000 clones, with 80% occurring only once. Sequences were obtained from PBMCs. The receptors originated from a man aged 45-60 years in good health and CMV-seropositive.

This clone was observed a few times. The chain carries TRBV27 and TRBJ1-1; D not certain. The CDR3 covers 13 residues. Germline V gene data show CDR1 as MNHEY and CDR2 as SMNVEV (reference sequence). V lost 5 bases, J lost 1 base, and 8 bases lay in between. The CDR3 spells CASSPQPNTEAFF. Here the CDR3 DNA reads TGTGCCAGCAGTCCACAACCGAACACTGAAGCTTTCTTT.

This clone was seen once. The CDR3, as DNA: TGTGCCAGCAGCTTAGAGGGACAGTACCTCTCCGAGCAGTACTTC. Translated, it gives CASSLEGQYLSEQYF. V usage is TRBV11-2 and J usage is TRBJ2-7; 7 positions agree with TRBD1. V was clipped by 0 bases and J by 6 bases; unmatched bases: 8. The CDR3 totals 15 residues. Germline V lookup: CDR1 SGHAT, CDR2 FQNNGV.

This clone was seen a handful of times. The chain is built from TRBV6-1 and TRBJ2-7; 8 bases match TRBD1. The CDR3 has 15 residues. V lost 0 bases, J lost 4 bases, and 5 bases stayed unmatched. Germline V gene data show CDR1 as MNHNS and CDR2 as SASEGT. In nucleotides, the CDR3 is TGTGCCAGCAGTGAAGCGGGGACAGGACTTTACGAGCAGTACTTC. It translates to CASSEAGTGLYEQYF.

A remark on this clone: One end of the junction does not line up with germline, which may come from a read error. This chain links TRBV5-6 with TRBJ2-1; maybe TRBD2 (6 bases). The CDR3 sequence is 12 residues long. CDR1 SGHDT and CDR2 YYEEEE come from the germline V gene. The CDR3 loop reads CASRKSGWKFIF. The DNA for the CDR3 is TGTGCCAGCAGAAAAAGCGGGTGGAAGTTTATCTTC.

V usage is TRBV5-1 and J usage is TRBJ2-1, with 11 bases identical to TRBD1. Trimming at V came to 4 bases and at J to 7 bases, leaving 10 bases not matched to a gene. The CDR3 consists of 16 residues. Germline lookup yields CDR1 SGHRS and CDR2 YFSETQ. CDR3 in DNA: TGCGCCAGCAGCCGATCTGGACAGGGGGCAGGGAATGAGCAGTTCTTC. This codes for CASSRSGQGAGNEQFF. Based on the CDR3 plus reference TRBV5-1 and TRBJ2-1, the full variable domain is KAGVTQTPRYLIKTRGQQVTLSCSPISGHRSVSWYQQTPGQGLQFLFEYFSETQRNKGNFPGRFSGRQFSNSRSEMNVSTLELGDSALYLCASSRSGQGAGNEQFFGPGTRLTVL.

The gene calls are TRBV19 and TRBJ1-5; 11 bases agree with TRBD1. V was clipped by 6 bases and J by 4 bases; unmatched bases: 5. The CDR3 is 15 amino acids. Germline CDR1 and CDR2: LNHDA and SQIVND (reference sequence). CDR3 nucleotides: TGTGCCAGTAGGACGGACAGGGGGCCGAATCAGCCCCAGCATTTT. Amino acids: CASRTDRGPNQPQHF.

V gene TRBV27 combines with J gene TRBJ1-2; possibly TRBD1 for D (6 bases). The CDR3 runs to 15 residues. Germline CDR1 and CDR2: MNHEY and SMNVEV (reference sequence). The V end was cut by 6 bases, the J end by 4 bases, with 18 bases between. CDR3 residues: CASSHRGTGTYGYTF. CDR3 bases: TGTGCCAGCAGCCACAGAGGAACAGGGACCTATGGCTACACCTTC.

The gene calls are TRBV18 and TRBJ2-1, with TRBD2 identical over 16 bases. The CDR3 spans 21 residues. Germline CDR1 is KGHSH and CDR2 is LQKENI. J was trimmed by 0 bases and V by 1 base; bases with no gene match: 9. The CDR3 spells CASSPLLGTSGRESSYNEQFF. The CDR3 DNA follows: TGTGCCAGCTCACCACTCCTTGGGACTAGCGGGAGGGAGAGCTCCTACAATGAGCAGTTCTTC.

The chain joins TRBV9 to TRBJ2-5, with 8 bases aligning to TRBD2. The CDR3 is 15 residues long. J was trimmed by 4 bases and V by 3 bases; bases with no gene match: 8. Germline CDR1 SGDLS, CDR2 YYNGEE. CDR3 loop: CASSALAGKSETQYF. In DNA form, the CDR3 reads TGTGCCAGCAGCGCCTTAGCGGGAAAGTCAGAGACCCAGTACTTC. The full variable domain, its missing parts supplied by reference TRBV9 and TRBJ2-5, is DSGVTQTPKHLITATGQRVTLRCSPRSGDLSVYWYQQSLDQGLQFLIQYYNGEERAKGNILERFSAQQFPDLHSELNLSSLELGDSALYFCASSALAGKSETQYFGPGTRLLVL.

Notes on this clone: Its ends do not fully match the called genes, so a read error is possible. The chain combines TRBV2 with TRBJ1-2; no reliable D call. The CDR3 covers 12 residues. Germline-derived CDR1 and CDR2 are SNHLY and FYNNEI. The CDR3 here is CVSKEDLGGYTF. The CDR3 DNA reads TGTGTCAGCAAGGAGGACCTCGGCGGCTACACCTTC.

The chain employs TRBV2 and TRBJ1-2; 10 nucleotides align to TRBD1. The germline gives CDR1 SNHLY, CDR2 FYNNEI. V lost 5 bases, J lost 8 bases, and 11 bases stayed unmatched. CDR3 size: 15 residues. DNA for the CDR3: TGTGCCAGCAGTTACGGTTTAGGACAGGGGGGCGGCTACACCTTC. Its translation is CASSYGLGQGGGYTF.

The chain is built from TRBV7-8 and TRBJ2-7; no clear D. Trimming took 5 bases from V and 1 from J, leaving 12 bases between them. The CDR3 has 14 residues. CDR1 is SGHVS, CDR2 FQNEAQ, per germline. In nucleotides, the CDR3 is TGTGCCAGCAGCAGCGCCGGTTTGTCCTACGAGCAGTACTTC. Its translation: CASSSAGLSYEQYF.

Notes on this clone: At one boundary the junction diverges from the germline segment, which might be a read error. This CDR3 reads CASSNRDSRSGANGLTF. The CDR3 region has the DNA TGTGCCAGTAGTAATCGGGACAGCCGCTCTGGGGCCAACGGCCTGACTTTC. This sequence joins TRBV19 and TRBJ2-6; the match to TRBD1 covers 7 bases. Germline V gene data show CDR1 as LNHDA and CDR2 as SQIVND (reference sequence). The CDR3 is 17 residues long.

The chain combines TRBV30 with TRBJ2-3; TRBD2 agrees at 7 bases. The CDR3 consists of 15 residues. With V trimmed by 4 bases and J by 0 bases, 7 bases remained unmatched. Germline CDR1 is GTSNPN and CDR2 is SVGIG (reference sequence). As DNA, the CDR3 is TGTGCCTGGAACCGGGAGGCCCGGAGCACAGATACGCAGTATTTT. Translating gives CAWNREARSTDTQYF.

The chain is built from TRBV10-3 and TRBJ2-1; TRBD2 might be the D (7 bases). Trimming took off 3 bases at V and 10 bases at J, with 16 bases between the two ends. Germline V lookup: CDR1 ENHRY, CDR2 SYGVKD. The length of the CDR3 is 14 residues. The CDR3 DNA reads TGTGCCATCAGTGAAGGGGGGGCCGGGGGAGAGCAGTTCTTC. The encoded protein is CAISEGGAGGEQFF.

The rearrangement uses TRBV6-6 and TRBJ2-7; D is ambiguous. CDR1 and CDR2 from the germline V gene are MNHNY and SVGAGI (reference sequence). The CDR3 extends over 14 amino acids. The germline V and J ends were trimmed by 2 bases and 1 base, with 9 bases remaining between them. The CDR3 loop is CASSYVPYSYEQYF. In DNA, the CDR3 is TGTGCCAGCAGTTACGTGCCCTATTCCTACGAGCAGTACTTC.

This chain links TRBV6-5 with TRBJ2-7; perhaps TRBD2 as D (5 bases). V was shortened by 2 bases and J by 6 bases, with 8 bases between the two germline ends. The CDR3 spans 12 residues. From germline, CDR1 is MNHEY and CDR2 SVGAGI. CDR3 loop: CASSYRSGEQYF. CDR3 DNA: TGTGCCAGCAGTTACAGGAGCGGCGAGCAGTACTTC.

This clone was seen a handful of times. CDR3: CSGGHPNYNEQFF. CDR3 DNA sequence: TGCAGCGGCGGACATCCCAACTACAATGAGCAGTTCTTC. This rearrangement joins TRBV29-1 to TRBJ2-1, with a possible D match to TRBD1 (5 bases). Germline V gene lookup returns CDR1 SQVTM and CDR2 ANQGSEA. Trimming took 7 bases from V and 3 from J, leaving 13 bases between them. The CDR3 contains 13 residues.

This chain links TRBV7-2 with TRBJ2-1; D remains ambiguous. V was trimmed by 2 bases and J by 3 bases, leaving 11 bases between them. The germline V gene has CDR1 SGHTA and CDR2 FQGNSA. The length of the CDR3 is 15 residues. Here the CDR3 DNA reads TGTGCCAGCAGCTTACTGGCGGCCCTCTACAATGAGCAGTTCTTC. Translation: CASSLLAALYNEQFF.

The V gene is TRBV5-1, the J gene TRBJ2-5; 7 positions match TRBD2. Germline V gene lookup returns CDR1 SGHRS and CDR2 YFSETQ. Trimming took 2 bases from V and 2 from J; bases not matched to a gene: 9. This CDR3 is built from 16 residues. The CDR3: CASSFRTSATQETQYF. The CDR3 bases are TGCGCCAGCAGCTTCCGAACTAGCGCAACACAAGAGACCCAGTACTTC.

This chain links TRBV4-3 with TRBJ2-7; 8 bases are a match to TRBD2. This CDR3 spans 15 amino acids. The ends lost 0 bases at V and 4 bases at J; junction bases unmatched: 5. Looked up from germline, CDR1 is LGHNA and CDR2 is YSLEER. Here the CDR3 reads CASSQDGASGYEQYF. The DNA of the CDR3 is TGCGCCAGCAGCCAAGATGGGGCTAGCGGGTACGAGCAGTACTTC.